This T cell receptor beta chain is drawn from a study of T cells after yellow fever vaccination. The overall study: Researchers used SMART-Seq v4 Ultra Low Input to prepare fractions that had low cell numbers.

The CDR3 totals 15 residues. Trimming left V 2 bases short and J 3 bases short, with 12 bases between. Germline V gene sequence: CDR1 MNHEY, CDR2 SMNVEV (reference sequence). TCRdb recomputed calls from the 5' RACE reads with MiXCR, one row per CDR3 protein. The table includes about 330,000 distinct CDR3 sequences, 7% to 10% detected once. This receptor was obtained from a man aged 18 to 35 who received the YFV17D yellow fever vaccine. The sample consisted of PBMCs, taken 35 to 50 days after the first yellow fever vaccination. The chain has TRBV27 and TRBJ2-3; possible D gene TRBD1, 6 bases. This chain's CDR3 is CASSLGAGATDTQYF. CDR3 DNA sequence: TGTGCCAGCAGTTTAGGGGCAGGGGCAACAGATACGCAGTATTTT.